This TCR beta chain originates from a study of beta chain features in type 1 diabetes. Notes on the study in general: TCRB CDR3s were moderately but significantly shorter in Type 1 diabetes patients in all four CD4+ subsets.

Germline CDR1 is GTSNPN and CDR2 is SVGIG (reference sequence). There are 14 residues in the CDR3. Trimming took off 0 bases at V and 7 bases at J, with 13 bases between the two ends. A note on this clone: As yet, its antigen is unknown.

Sequencing targeted expressed TCRB transcripts, as all isolated RNA had been reverse transcribed. Some clones are missing from TCRdb's copy, which holds only in-frame ones; the method was immunoSEQ multiplex PCR. The sample has 150,000 to 200,000 clones, roughly 59% seen once; the top ten hold around 0.096%. The TCR sequence derives from a man younger than 45 with type 1 diabetes. Input material: naive CD4+ T cells from blood. The chain employs TRBV30 and TRBJ1-5, with D possibly being TRBD1 (5 bases). The CDR3 DNA follows: TGTGCCTGGAGTGTAAGGGGTGGAGGCCAGCCCCAGCATTTT. It specifies CAWSVRGGGQPQHF. Variable domain in full (rest from reference TRBV30 and TRBJ1-5): SQTIHQWPATLVQPVGSPLSLECTVEGTSNPNLYWYRQAAGRGLQLLFYSVGIGQISSEVPQNLSASRPQDRQFILSSKKLLLSDSGFYLCAWSVRGGGQPQHFGDGTRLSIL.